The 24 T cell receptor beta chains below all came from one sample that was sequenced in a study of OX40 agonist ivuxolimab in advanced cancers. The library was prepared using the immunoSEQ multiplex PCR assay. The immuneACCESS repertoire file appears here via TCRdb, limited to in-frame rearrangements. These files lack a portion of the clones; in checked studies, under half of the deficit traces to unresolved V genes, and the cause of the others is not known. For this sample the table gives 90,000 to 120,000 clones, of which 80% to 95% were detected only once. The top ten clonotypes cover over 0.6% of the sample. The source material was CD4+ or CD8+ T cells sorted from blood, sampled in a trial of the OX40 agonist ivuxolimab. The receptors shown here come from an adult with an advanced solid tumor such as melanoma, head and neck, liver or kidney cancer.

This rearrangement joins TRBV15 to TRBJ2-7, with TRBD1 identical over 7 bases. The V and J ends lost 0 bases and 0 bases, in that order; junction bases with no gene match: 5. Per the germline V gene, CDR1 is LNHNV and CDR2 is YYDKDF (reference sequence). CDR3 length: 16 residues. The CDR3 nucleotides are TGTGCCACCAGCAGAGACCCGGGACAGTACTCCTACGAGCAGTACTTC. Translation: CATSRDPGQYSYEQYF.

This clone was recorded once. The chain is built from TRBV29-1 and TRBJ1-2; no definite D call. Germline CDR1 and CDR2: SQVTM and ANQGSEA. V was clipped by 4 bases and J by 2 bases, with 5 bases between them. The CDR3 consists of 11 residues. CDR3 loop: CSVVENYGYTF. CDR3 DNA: TGCAGCGTTGTTGAGAACTATGGCTACACCTTC.

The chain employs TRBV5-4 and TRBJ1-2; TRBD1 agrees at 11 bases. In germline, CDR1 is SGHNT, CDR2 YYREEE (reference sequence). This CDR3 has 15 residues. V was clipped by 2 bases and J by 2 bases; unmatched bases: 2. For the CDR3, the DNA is TGTGCCAGCAGCTTTGGACAGGGGGCAAACTATGGCTACACCTTC. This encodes CASSFGQGANYGYTF.

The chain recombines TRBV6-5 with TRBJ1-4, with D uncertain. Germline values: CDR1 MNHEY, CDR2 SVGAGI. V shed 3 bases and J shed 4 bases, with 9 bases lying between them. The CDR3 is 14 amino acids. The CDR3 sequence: CASSYGFFNEKLFF. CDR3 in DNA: TGTGCCAGCAGTTATGGTTTCTTTAATGAAAAACTGTTTTTT.

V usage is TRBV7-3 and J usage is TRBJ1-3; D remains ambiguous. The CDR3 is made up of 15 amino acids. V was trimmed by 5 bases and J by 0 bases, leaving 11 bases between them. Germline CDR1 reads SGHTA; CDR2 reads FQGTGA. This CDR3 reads CASSIDSSSGNTIYF. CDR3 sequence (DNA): TGTGCCAGCAGCATCGACTCGAGCTCTGGAAACACCATATATTTT.

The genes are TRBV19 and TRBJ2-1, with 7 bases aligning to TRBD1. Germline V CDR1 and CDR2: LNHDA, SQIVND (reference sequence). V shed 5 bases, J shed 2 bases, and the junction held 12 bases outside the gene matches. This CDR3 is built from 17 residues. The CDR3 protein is CASSAGLTGPTYNEQFF. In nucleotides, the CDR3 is TGTGCCAGTAGTGCCGGCTTGACAGGGCCAACCTACAATGAGCAGTTCTTC.

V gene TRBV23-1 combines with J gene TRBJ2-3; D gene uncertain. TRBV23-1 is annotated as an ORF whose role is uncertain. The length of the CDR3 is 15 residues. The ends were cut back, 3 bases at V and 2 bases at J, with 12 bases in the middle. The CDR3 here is CASSQRPDVTDTQYF. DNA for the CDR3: TGCGCCAGCAGTCAGAGGCCGGATGTCACAGATACGCAGTATTTT.

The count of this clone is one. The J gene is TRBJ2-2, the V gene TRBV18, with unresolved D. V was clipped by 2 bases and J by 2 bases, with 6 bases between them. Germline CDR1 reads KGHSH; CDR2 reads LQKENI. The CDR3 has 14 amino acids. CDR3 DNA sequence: TGTGCCAGCTCACCAGCTTACAACACCGGGGAGCTGTTTTTT. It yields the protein CASSPAYNTGELFF.

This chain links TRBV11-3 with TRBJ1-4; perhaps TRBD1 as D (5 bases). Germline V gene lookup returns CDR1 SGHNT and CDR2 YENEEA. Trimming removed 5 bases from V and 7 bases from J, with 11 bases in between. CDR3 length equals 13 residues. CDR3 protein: CASSPRQTEKLFF. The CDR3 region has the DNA TGTGCCAGCAGCCCCCGACAGACTGAAAAACTGTTTTTT.

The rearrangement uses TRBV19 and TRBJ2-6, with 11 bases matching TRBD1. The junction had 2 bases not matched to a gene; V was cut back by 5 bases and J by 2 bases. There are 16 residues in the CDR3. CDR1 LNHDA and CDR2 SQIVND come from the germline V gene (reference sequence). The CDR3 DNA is TGTGCCAGTAGTGAGGGACAGGGGGCTGGGGCCAACGTCCTGACTTTC. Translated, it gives CASSEGQGAGANVLTF.

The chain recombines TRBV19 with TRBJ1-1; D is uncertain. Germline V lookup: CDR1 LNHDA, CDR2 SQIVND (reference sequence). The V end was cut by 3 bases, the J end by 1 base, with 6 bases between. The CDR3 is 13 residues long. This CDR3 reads CASSMVGNTEAFF. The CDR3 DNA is TGTGCCAGTAGTATGGTAGGGAACACTGAAGCTTTCTTT. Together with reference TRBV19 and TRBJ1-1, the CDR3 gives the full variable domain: DGGITQSPKYLFRKEGQNVTLSCEQNLNHDAMYWYRQDPGQGLRLIYYSQIVNDFQKGDIAEGYSVSREKKESFPLTVTSAQKNPTAFYLCASSMVGNTEAFFGQGTRLTVV.

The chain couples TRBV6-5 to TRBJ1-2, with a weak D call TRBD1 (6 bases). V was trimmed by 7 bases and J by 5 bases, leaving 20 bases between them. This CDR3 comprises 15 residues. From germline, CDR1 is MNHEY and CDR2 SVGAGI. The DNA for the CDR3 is TGTGCCAGCAACCCCTCGTTGGGGGCAGGGTATGGCTACACCTTC. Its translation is CASNPSLGAGYGYTF.

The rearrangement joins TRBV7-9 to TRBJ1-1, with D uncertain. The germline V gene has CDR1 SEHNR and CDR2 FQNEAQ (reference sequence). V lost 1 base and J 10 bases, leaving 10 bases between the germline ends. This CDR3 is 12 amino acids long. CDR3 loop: CASSLGETGAFF. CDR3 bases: TGTGCCAGCAGCTTAGGAGAGACCGGAGCTTTCTTT.

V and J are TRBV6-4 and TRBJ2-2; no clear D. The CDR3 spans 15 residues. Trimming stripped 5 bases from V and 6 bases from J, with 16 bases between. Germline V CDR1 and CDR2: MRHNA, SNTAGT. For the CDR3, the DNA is TGTGCCAGCAGTACGCAGTCGGCTGGGGCCGGGGAGCTGTTTTTT. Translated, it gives CASSTQSAGAGELFF.

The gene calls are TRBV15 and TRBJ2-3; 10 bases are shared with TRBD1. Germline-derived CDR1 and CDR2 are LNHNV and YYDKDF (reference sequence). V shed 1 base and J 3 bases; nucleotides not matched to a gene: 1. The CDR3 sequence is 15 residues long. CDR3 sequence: CATSRGGQGTDTQYF. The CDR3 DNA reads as TGTGCCACCAGCAGAGGGGGACAGGGGACAGATACGCAGTATTTT.

CDR3 loop: CASSEALGMYQETQYF. DNA for the CDR3: TGTGCCAGCAGTGAGGCCCTCGGGATGTACCAAGAGACCCAGTACTTC. V and J are TRBV6-1 and TRBJ2-5, with D maybe TRBD2 (5 bases). The CDR3 runs 16 residues. Trimming shortened V by 3 bases and J by 0 bases, and 14 bases separated the two germline ends. Germline V CDR1 and CDR2: MNHNS, SASEGT.

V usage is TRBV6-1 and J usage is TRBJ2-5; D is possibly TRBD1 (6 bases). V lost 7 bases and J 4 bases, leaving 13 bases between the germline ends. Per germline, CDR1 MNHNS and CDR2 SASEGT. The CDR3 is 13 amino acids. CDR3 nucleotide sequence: TGTGCCAGCACGCGACAGGCAGGAGAGACCCAGTACTTC. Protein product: CASTRQAGETQYF.

CDR3 nucleotides: TGCGCCAGCAGACTAGCAGACCGCCAAGAGACCCAGTACTTC. It specifies CASRLADRQETQYF. The chain joins TRBV5-1 to TRBJ2-5, with TRBD2 as a possible D gene (6 bases). The CDR3 runs 14 residues. The V and J ends lost 5 bases and 1 base respectively, with 12 bases between them. Per the germline V gene, CDR1 is SGHRS and CDR2 is YFSETQ.

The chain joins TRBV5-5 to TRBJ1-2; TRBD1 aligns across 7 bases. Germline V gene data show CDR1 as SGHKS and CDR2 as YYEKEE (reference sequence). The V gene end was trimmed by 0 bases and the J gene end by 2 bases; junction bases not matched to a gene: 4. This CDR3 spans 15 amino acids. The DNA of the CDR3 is TGTGCCAGCAGCTTGGAGAGACAGGGAAACTATGGCTACACCTTC. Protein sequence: CASSLERQGNYGYTF.

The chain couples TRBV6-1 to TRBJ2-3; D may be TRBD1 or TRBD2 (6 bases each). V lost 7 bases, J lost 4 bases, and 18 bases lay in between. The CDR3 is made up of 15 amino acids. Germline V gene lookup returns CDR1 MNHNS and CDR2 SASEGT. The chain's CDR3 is CASTSGAGGADTQYF. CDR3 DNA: TGTGCCAGCACTTCGGGGGCGGGTGGGGCAGATACGCAGTATTTT.

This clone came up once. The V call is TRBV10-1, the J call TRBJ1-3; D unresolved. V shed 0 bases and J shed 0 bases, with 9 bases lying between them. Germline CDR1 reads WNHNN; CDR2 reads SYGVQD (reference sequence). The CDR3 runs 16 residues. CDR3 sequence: CASSESVGGSGNTIYF. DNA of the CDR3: TGCGCCAGCAGTGAGTCGGTTGGCGGCTCTGGAAACACCATATATTTT.

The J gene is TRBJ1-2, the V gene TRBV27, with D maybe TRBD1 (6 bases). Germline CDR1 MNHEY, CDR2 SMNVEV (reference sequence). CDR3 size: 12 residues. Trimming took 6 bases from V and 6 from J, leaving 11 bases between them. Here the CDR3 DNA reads TGTGCCAGCAGCTCAACAGGGAATGGCTACACCTTC. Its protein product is CASSSTGNGYTF.

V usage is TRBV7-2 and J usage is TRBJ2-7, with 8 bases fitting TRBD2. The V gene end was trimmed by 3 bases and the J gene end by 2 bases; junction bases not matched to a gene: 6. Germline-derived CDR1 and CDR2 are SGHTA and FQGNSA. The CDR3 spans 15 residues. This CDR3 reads CASSFRVAGPYEQYF. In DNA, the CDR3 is TGTGCCAGCAGCTTCAGGGTAGCGGGACCCTACGAGCAGTACTTC. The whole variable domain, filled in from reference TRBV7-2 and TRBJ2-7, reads GAGVSQSPSNKVTEKGKDVELRCDPISGHTALYWYRQSLGQGLEFLIYFQGNSAPDKSGLPSDRFSAERTGGSVSTLTIQRTQQEDSAVYLCASSFRVAGPYEQYFGPGTRLTVT.

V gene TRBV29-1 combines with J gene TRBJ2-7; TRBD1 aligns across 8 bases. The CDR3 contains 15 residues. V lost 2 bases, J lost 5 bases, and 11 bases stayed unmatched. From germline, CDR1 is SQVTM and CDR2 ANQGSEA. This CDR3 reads CSVEMPGQVLNEQYF. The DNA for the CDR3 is TGCAGCGTTGAAATGCCGGGACAGGTGTTGAACGAGCAGTACTTC.